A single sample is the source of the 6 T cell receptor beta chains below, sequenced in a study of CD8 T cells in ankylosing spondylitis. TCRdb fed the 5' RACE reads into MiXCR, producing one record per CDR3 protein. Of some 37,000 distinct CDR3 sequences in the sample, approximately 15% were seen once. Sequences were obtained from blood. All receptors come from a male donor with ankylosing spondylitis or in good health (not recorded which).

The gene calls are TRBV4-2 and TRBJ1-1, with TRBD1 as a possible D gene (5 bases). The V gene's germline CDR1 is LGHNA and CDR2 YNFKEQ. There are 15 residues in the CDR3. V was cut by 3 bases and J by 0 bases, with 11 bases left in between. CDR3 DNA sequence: TGTGCCAGCAGCCAGGCCGACAGAATGAACACTGAAGCTTTCTTT. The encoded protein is CASSQADRMNTEAFF.

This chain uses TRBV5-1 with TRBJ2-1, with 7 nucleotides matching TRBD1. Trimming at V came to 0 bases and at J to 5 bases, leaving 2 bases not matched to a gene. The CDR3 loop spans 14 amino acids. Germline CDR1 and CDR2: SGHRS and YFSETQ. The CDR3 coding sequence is TGCGCCAGCAGCTTGGGGCAGGGGGACAATGAGCAGTTCTTC. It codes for CASSLGQGDNEQFF.

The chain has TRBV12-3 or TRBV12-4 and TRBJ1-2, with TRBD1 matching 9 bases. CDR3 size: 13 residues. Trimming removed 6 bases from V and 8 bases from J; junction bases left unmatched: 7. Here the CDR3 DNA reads TGTGCCAGCAGCCCCGGGACAGGGAGAGGCTACACCTTC. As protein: CASSPGTGRGYTF.

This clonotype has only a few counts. CDR3 loop: CASSLPPGPPTGELFF. The CDR3 DNA is TGCGCCAGCAGCCTACCACCGGGACCCCCCACCGGGGAGCTGTTTTTT. The chain joins TRBV5-1 to TRBJ2-2; D possibly matches TRBD1 or TRBD2 (5 bases each). Trimming took 4 bases from V and 4 from J, leaving 17 bases between them. Germline CDR1 reads SGHRS; CDR2 reads YFSETQ. This CDR3 comprises 16 residues.

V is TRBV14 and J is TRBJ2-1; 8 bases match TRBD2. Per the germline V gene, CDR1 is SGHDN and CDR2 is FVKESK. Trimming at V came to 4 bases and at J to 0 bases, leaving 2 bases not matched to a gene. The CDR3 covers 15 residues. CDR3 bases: TGTGCCAGCAGCCGGACTAGCAGCTCCTACAATGAGCAGTTCTTC. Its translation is CASSRTSSSYNEQFF.

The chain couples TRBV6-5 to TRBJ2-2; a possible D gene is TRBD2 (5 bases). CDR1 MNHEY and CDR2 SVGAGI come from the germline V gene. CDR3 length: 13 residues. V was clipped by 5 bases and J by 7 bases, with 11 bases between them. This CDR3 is CASSAGVVGELFF. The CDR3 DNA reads TGTGCCAGCAGTGCCGGGGTAGTCGGGGAGCTGTTTTTT.